Listed below are T cell receptor beta chains from one sample, sequenced in a study of control samples from healthy donors and cancer patients. Some clones are missing from TCRdb's copy, which holds only in-frame ones; the method was immunoSEQ multiplex PCR. The data show just over 80,000 clones, with nearly 90% seen just once and around 6% held by the top ten. Sequenced input: blood. These receptors were taken from a man in his forties or fifties in good health. The CDR3 runs from the conserved cysteine through the conserved F or W. Fields, in order: CDR3 protein, CDR3 DNA, CDR3 length, clone size, V gene, J gene, D gene. D genes are given only for firm matches. Clone size is not always given. Where it is, it says once, few, many or a class for expanded clones.

CASSSTGETLHF	TGTGCCAGCAGCTCCACAGGGGAGACCCTCCACTTT	12	once	TRBV13	TRBJ1-6	TRBD1
CASGDRASSYNSPLHF	TGTGCCAGCGGCGACAGGGCTAGCTCCTATAATTCACCCCTCCACTTT	16	.	TRBV6-6	TRBJ1-6	TRBD1
CASSLSHQPQHF	TGTGCCAGTAGCCTGAGTCATCAGCCCCAGCATTTT	12	once	TRBV19	TRBJ1-5	.
CASSLLQGLRPLTGELFF	TGTGCCAGCAGCTTATTGCAGGGCTTGAGACCCCTCACCGGGGAGCTGTTTTTT	18	.	TRBV7-2	TRBJ2-2	.
CASSFKPNSYEQYF	TGTGCCAGCAGCTTCAAACCGAACTCCTACGAGCAGTACTTC	14	.	TRBV11-2	TRBJ2-7	.
CASSFPEAAGNTEAFF	TGTGCCAGCAGCTTCCCCGAGGCAGCTGGGAACACTGAAGCTTTCTTT	16	many	TRBV7-9	TRBJ1-1	.
CASTSAGTGGKAFF	TGTGCCAGTACCTCCGCCGGGACAGGGGGTAAAGCTTTCTTT	14	.	TRBV19	TRBJ1-1	TRBD1
CASSPSSYEQYF	TGTGCCAGCAGCCCTTCCTCCTACGAGCAGTACTTC	12	once	TRBV14	TRBJ2-7	.
CASNPTLGRGYTF	TGTGCCAGCAACCCCACCCTCGGACGGGGCTACACCTTC	13	large	TRBV7-9	TRBJ1-2	.
CASSLDGGGATYEQYF	TGTGCCAGCAGCTTAGATGGCGGGGGGGCAACCTACGAGCAGTACTTC	16	.	TRBV7-8	TRBJ2-7	TRBD2
CASSYRETGPNQPQHF	TGTGCCAGCAGTTACCGAGAGACAGGCCCTAATCAGCCCCAGCATTTT	16	.	TRBV6-6	TRBJ1-5	.
CASSLTPGQGPYGYTF	TGTGCCAGCAGTCTCACTCCGGGACAGGGCCCCTATGGCTACACCTTC	16	.	TRBV27	TRBJ1-2	TRBD1
CASSAAGYNQPQHF	TGTGCCAGCAGCGCCGCCGGCTACAATCAGCCCCAGCATTTT	14	.	TRBV9	TRBJ1-5	.
CASSYLSGGRDQPQHF	TGTGCCAGCAGTTACCTTTCCGGGGGCCGAGATCAGCCCCAGCATTTT	16	.	TRBV6-6	TRBJ1-5	.
CASSSTPLGSGNTIYF	TGTGCCAGCAGCTCGACCCCCCTAGGCTCTGGAAACACCATATATTTT	16	.	TRBV5-5	TRBJ1-3	.
CASSVAGLAQETQYF	TGTGCCAGCAGCGTCGCGGGACTAGCCCAAGAGACCCAGTACTTC	15	.	TRBV7-9	TRBJ2-5	TRBD2
CASAKEGTANTEAFF	TGTGCCAGCGCTAAGGAGGGGACGGCAAACACTGAAGCTTTCTTT	15	.	TRBV11-1	TRBJ1-1	.
CASSPTSGGYEQYF	TGTGCCAGCAGCCCCACTAGCGGAGGCTACGAGCAGTACTTC	14	.	TRBV11-3	TRBJ2-7	TRBD2
CASSVSLGGEQYF	TGTGCCAGCAGCGTCTCCCTGGGAGGGGAGCAGTACTTC	13	.	TRBV9	TRBJ2-7	TRBD2
CASSPRAEYSNQPQHF	TGTGCCAGCTCACCACGGGCGGAATATAGCAATCAGCCCCAGCATTTT	16	.	TRBV18	TRBJ1-5	.
CASSQDMIAGATSTDTQYF	TGTGCCAGCAGCCAAGATATGATAGCGGGGGCCACTAGCACAGATACGCAGTATTTT	19	.	TRBV4-2	TRBJ2-3	TRBD2
CASSPYNSPLHF	TGTGCCAGCAGTCCCTATAATTCACCCCTCCACTTT	12	.	TRBV12-3/TRBV12-4	TRBJ1-6	.
CASSVGSTRRSTDTQYF	TGTGCCAGCAGCGTAGGATCGACTCGGAGGTCCACAGATACGCAGTATTTT	17	.	TRBV9	TRBJ2-3	.
CASSLGDLPTGELFF	TGTGCCAGCAGTTTAGGCGACTTACCCACCGGGGAGCTGTTTTTT	15	.	TRBV27	TRBJ2-2	.
CASILTGGYTGELFF	TGTGCCAGTATCCTCACGGGGGGGTACACCGGGGAGCTGTTTTTT	15	once	TRBV19	TRBJ2-2	TRBD2
CASRPNRGGKLFF	TGTGCCAGCCGACCTAACCGGGGGGGAAAACTGTTTTTT	13	.	TRBV7-6	TRBJ1-4	.
CASSISRGVETQYF	TGTGCCAGTAGTATATCCAGGGGCGTCGAGACCCAGTACTTC	14	.	TRBV19	TRBJ2-5	.
CASTPGQRGTHNEQFF	TGTGCCAGTACCCCGGGTCAGCGGGGGACCCACAATGAGCAGTTCTTC	16	.	TRBV19	TRBJ2-1	TRBD2
CASSPDRSGLEAFF	TGTGCCAGCAGTCCGGACAGGTCAGGGCTAGAAGCTTTCTTT	14	.	TRBV6-5	TRBJ1-1	TRBD1
CASSLNGGDSYEQYF	TGCGCCAGCAGCTTGAACGGGGGGGACTCCTACGAGCAGTACTTC	15	.	TRBV5-1	TRBJ2-7	TRBD2
CASSVRTRGRNEQFF	TGTGCCAGCAGTGTTCGTACTAGGGGCAGGAATGAGCAGTTCTTC	15	.	TRBV2	TRBJ2-1	.
CASSLWAGEQYF	TGTGCCAGCAGTTTATGGGCCGGAGAGCAGTACTTC	12	few	TRBV27	TRBJ2-7	.
CASSQGPNSPLHF	TGTGCCAGCTCACAAGGACCCAATTCACCCCTCCACTTT	13	.	TRBV18	TRBJ1-6	.
CASSSGQGGEQFF	TGTGCCAGCAGTAGCGGACAGGGTGGTGAGCAGTTCTTC	13	.	TRBV11-2	TRBJ2-1	TRBD1
CASQRSSYNEQFF	TGTGCCAGCCAGCGGAGCTCCTACAATGAGCAGTTCTTC	13	.	TRBV6-5	TRBJ2-1	.
CAWSQMEDTQYF	TGTGCCTGGAGTCAAATGGAAGATACGCAGTATTTT	12	.	TRBV30	TRBJ2-3	.
CASSVQGRGSNEKLFF	TGTGCCAGCAGTGTACAGGGGAGAGGGTCTAATGAAAAACTGTTTTTT	16	.	TRBV2	TRBJ1-4	TRBD1
CASSVYNEQFF	TGTGCCAGCAGTGTGTACAATGAGCAGTTCTTC	11	once	TRBV7-2	TRBJ2-1	.
CASSGDGNTEAFF	TGTGCCAGTTCAGGGGATGGGAACACTGAAGCTTTCTTT	13	once	TRBV19	TRBJ1-1	.
CASSSSLAGAAWEQYF	TGTGCCAGCAGTTCTTCTCTAGCGGGGGCTGCGTGGGAGCAGTACTTC	16	.	TRBV6-5	TRBJ2-7	TRBD2
CASTSGGWAGDSYEQYF	TGTGCCAGCACCTCGGGTGGATGGGCAGGGGATTCCTACGAGCAGTACTTC	17	.	TRBV28	TRBJ2-7	.
CASSSSGEQYF	TGTGCCAGCAGCTCATCTGGCGAGCAGTACTTC	11	.	TRBV7-6	TRBJ2-7	.
CAVGDPYNEQFF	TGTGCCGTGGGGGATCCCTACAATGAGCAGTTCTTC	12	.	TRBV7-6	TRBJ2-1	.
CATSVGGGRNQPQHF	TGTGCCACCAGCGTAGGGGGGGGACGCAATCAGCCCCAGCATTTT	15	.	TRBV15	TRBJ1-5	.
CASSPRDRGTEAFF	TGTGCCAGCTCACCCCGGGACAGGGGAACTGAAGCTTTCTTT	14	once	TRBV18	TRBJ1-1	TRBD1
CASSLGGSLAGYNEQFF	TGTGCCAGCAGCTTAGGAGGTTCGCTAGCGGGGTACAATGAGCAGTTCTTC	17	.	TRBV13	TRBJ2-1	TRBD2
CAWSEPDTQYF	TGTGCCTGGAGCGAGCCAGATACGCAGTATTTT	11	.	TRBV30	TRBJ2-3	.
CASSRAYFTGTGSDTEAFF	TGTGCCAGCAGCCGAGCATATTTTACCGGGACAGGTAGTGACACTGAAGCTTTCTTT	19	.	TRBV13	TRBJ1-1	TRBD1
CASSLVPGNSYEQYF	TGTGCCAGCAGCTTGGTCCCCGGGAACTCCTACGAGCAGTACTTC	15	.	TRBV5-6	TRBJ2-7	.
CASSSGTGSTEAFF	TGTGCCAGCAGCTCCGGGACAGGGAGCACTGAAGCTTTCTTT	14	.	TRBV5-4	TRBJ1-1	TRBD1
CASSLHPSGANVLTF	TGTGCCAGCAGCCTCCACCCCTCTGGGGCCAACGTCCTGACTTTC	15	.	TRBV13	TRBJ2-6	.
CASQDSSGNTIYF	TGTGCCAGCCAGGACAGTTCTGGAAACACCATATATTTT	13	.	TRBV7-9	TRBJ1-3	.
CATQIGNQPQHF	TGTGCCACACAAATCGGCAATCAGCCCCAGCATTTT	12	.	TRBV6-5	TRBJ1-5	.